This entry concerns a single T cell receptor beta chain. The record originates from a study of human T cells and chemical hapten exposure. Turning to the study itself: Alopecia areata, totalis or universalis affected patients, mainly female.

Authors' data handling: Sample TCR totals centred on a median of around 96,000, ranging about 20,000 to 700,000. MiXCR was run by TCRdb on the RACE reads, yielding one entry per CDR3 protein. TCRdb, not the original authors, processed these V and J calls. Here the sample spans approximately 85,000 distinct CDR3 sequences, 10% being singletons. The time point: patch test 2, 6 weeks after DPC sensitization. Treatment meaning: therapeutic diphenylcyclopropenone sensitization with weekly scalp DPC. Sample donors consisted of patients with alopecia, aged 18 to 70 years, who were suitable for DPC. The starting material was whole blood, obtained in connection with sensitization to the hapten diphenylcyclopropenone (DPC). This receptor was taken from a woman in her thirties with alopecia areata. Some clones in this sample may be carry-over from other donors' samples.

CDR3 DNA sequence: TGCGCCAGCAGCCCACGGACAGGGGAGGATTCACCCCTCCACTTT. It codes for CASSPRTGEDSPLHF. V is TRBV5-1 and J is TRBJ1-6, with 9 nucleotides matching TRBD1. Per germline, CDR1 SGHRS and CDR2 YFSETQ. The CDR3 is 15 residues long. Unmatched junction bases numbered 7, after V lost 4 bases and J lost 8 bases.